Below, 27 T cell receptor beta chains from the same sample are listed, as sequenced in a study of early T cells in non-severe SARS-CoV-2 infection. From the 5' RACE reads, TCRdb called clonotypes with MiXCR, one entry per CDR3 protein. The top ten clones hold about 8% of a sample with 35,000 to 45,000 distinct CDR3 sequences, 4.5% to 7.5% of them seen once. Sequenced material: whole blood. The receptor source for this set is an adult who was a healthcare worker with PCR-confirmed SARS-CoV-2 infection or an uninfected control (not recorded which).

This clonotype has ten or more counts. The chain has TRBV28 and TRBJ2-3, with 10 bases identical to TRBD1. Germline trimming cut 8 bases from V and 5 bases from J; bases unmatched to any gene: 4. This CDR3 is 13 amino acids long. The germline V gene has CDR1 MDHEN and CDR2 SYDVKM. The CDR3 here is CASGTGEGDTQYF. CDR3 bases: TGTGCCAGCGGGACAGGGGAAGGAGATACGCAGTATTTT.

The chain has TRBV2 and TRBJ2-7, with D perhaps matching TRBD1 or TRBD2 (5 bases each). CDR1 is SNHLY, CDR2 FYNNEI, per germline. This CDR3 is built from 13 residues. V was shortened by 9 bases and J by 2 bases, with 14 bases between the two germline ends. For the CDR3, the DNA is TGTGCCAGGGGAAAGGGGACGGCCTACGAGCAGTACTTC. Encoded protein: CARGKGTAYEQYF.

This clonotype was counted many times. The chain has TRBV2 and TRBJ1-1; D call uncertain. Trimming removed 1 base at V and 5 bases at J, with 11 bases between. The CDR3 is made up of 14 amino acids. Germline loops: CDR1 SNHLY, CDR2 FYNNEI. CDR3 amino acids: CASSEGPARTEAFF. The CDR3 region has the DNA TGTGCCAGCAGTGAAGGGCCAGCTAGGACTGAAGCTTTCTTT.

This clonotype was detected ten times or more. The chain links TRBV7-2 to TRBJ1-4, with D perhaps matching TRBD1 (5 bases). Per the germline V gene, CDR1 is SGHTA and CDR2 is FQGNSA. V was trimmed by 3 bases and J by 7 bases, leaving 12 bases between them. This CDR3 contains 14 residues. The CDR3 coding sequence is TGTGCCAGCAGCTTGTGGGGACGTGGTGAAAAACTGTTTTTT. Residues: CASSLWGRGEKLFF.

This clonotype appeared many times. The J gene is TRBJ2-1, the V gene TRBV18; 9 bases fit TRBD1. Germline V CDR1 and CDR2: KGHSH, LQKENI. This CDR3 is built from 15 residues. The V gene end was trimmed by 6 bases and the J gene end by 2 bases; junction bases not matched to a gene: 5. In DNA form, the CDR3 reads TGTGCCAGCTCCTTTGGACAGGGGACCTACAATGAGCAGTTCTTC. It is translated as CASSFGQGTYNEQFF.

The sample holds many counts of this clonotype. The junction shows a germline mismatch at one end, possibly a read error. J is TRBJ2-3 and V is TRBV7-9; D ambiguous. This CDR3 comprises 9 residues. Germline lookup yields CDR1 SEHNR and CDR2 FQNEAQ (reference sequence). The CDR3: CASSDDKSF. The DNA for the CDR3 is TGTGCCAGCAGCGATGACAAGTCCTTT.

At least ten counts were recorded for this clonotype. The chain couples TRBV7-2 to TRBJ1-5; D remains unclear. V lost 2 bases and J 2 bases, leaving 4 bases between the germline ends. The CDR3 is 13 amino acids. Germline lookup yields CDR1 SGHTA and CDR2 FQGNSA. CDR3 protein: CASSLHRNQPQHF. CDR3 coding DNA: TGTGCCAGCAGCTTACACCGCAATCAGCCCCAGCATTTT.

The sample holds many counts of this clonotype. The V gene is TRBV11-2, the J gene TRBJ1-4; possible D gene TRBD1, 5 bases. The CDR3 has 17 residues. CDR1 is SGHAT and CDR2 is FQNNGV in the germline V gene. V lost 3 bases, J lost 0 bases, and 14 bases lay in between. In DNA form, the CDR3 reads TGTGCCAGCAGCTTGAGCCCCGGGGCGACAACTAATGAAAAACTGTTTTTT. Encoded protein: CASSLSPGATTNEKLFF.

This clonotype was recorded at least ten times. The gene calls are TRBV19 and TRBJ1-5, with D possibly matching TRBD1 (6 bases). The CDR3 has 17 residues. The V gene's germline CDR1 is LNHDA and CDR2 SQIVND (reference sequence). V lost 7 bases and J lost 2, with 21 bases in between. The DNA of the CDR3 is TGTGCCAGTACCCCAGGGGAGGGGTCCCTAGGCAATCAGCCCCAGCATTTT. Translating gives CASTPGEGSLGNQPQHF.

The sample holds many counts of this clonotype. The chain recombines TRBV20-1 with TRBJ2-1; 13 nucleotides line up with TRBD2. The CDR3 extends over 19 amino acids. J was trimmed by 1 base and V by 0 bases; bases with no gene match: 9. Germline lookup yields CDR1 DFQATT and CDR2 SNEGSKA (reference sequence). This CDR3 is CSAREETSGRSPSYNEQFF. The CDR3, as DNA: TGCAGTGCTAGAGAGGAGACTAGCGGGAGGTCGCCTTCCTACAATGAGCAGTTCTTC.

This clonotype was recorded at least ten times. The chain combines TRBV29-1 with TRBJ2-3; tentatively, D is TRBD1 (5 bases). Germline CDR1 reads SQVTM; CDR2 reads ANQGSEA. The CDR3 is 15 residues long. V was cut by 5 bases and J by 0 bases, with 15 bases left in between. CDR3 loop: CSVSLLGVSTDTQYF. DNA for the CDR3: TGCAGCGTTTCTCTGCTAGGGGTGAGCACAGATACGCAGTATTTT.

This clonotype came up a few times. This chain joins TRBV7-2 and TRBJ1-1; perhaps TRBD1 as D (5 bases). Germline V lookup: CDR1 SGHTA, CDR2 FQGNSA. CDR3 length equals 14 residues. Trimming left V 4 bases short and J 5 bases short, with 14 bases between. The CDR3 coding sequence is TGTGCCAGCAGCTGGCCGGAGGGGCGGACTGAAGCTTTCTTT. Translating gives CASSWPEGRTEAFF.

The CDR3 DNA is TGTGCCAGCCAGACTCCCTCCTCCTACAATGAGCAGTTCTTC. This gives the protein CASQTPSSYNEQFF. This chain uses TRBV2 with TRBJ2-1; D is undetermined. V was pared by 8 bases and J by 0 bases, with 11 bases between. Germline CDR1 is SNHLY and CDR2 is FYNNEI. The CDR3 is made up of 14 amino acids.

This clonotype was seen a few times. The J gene is TRBJ1-1, the V gene TRBV4-3; 7 bases agree with TRBD1. Trimming cost V 0 bases and J 4 bases; bases outside gene matches: 5. This CDR3 contains 15 residues. From germline, CDR1 is LGHNA and CDR2 YSLEER. In DNA, the CDR3 is TGCGCCAGCAGCCAAGAGTGGCGGGACAGCACTGAAGCTTTCTTT. Its translation is CASSQEWRDSTEAFF.

Many counts were recorded for this clonotype. J is TRBJ2-3 and V is TRBV6-2 or TRBV6-3; TRBD1 agrees at 8 bases. The CDR3 totals 15 residues. Germline lookup yields CDR1 MNHEY and CDR2 SVGEGT. V lost 3 bases and J lost 1; bases outside the gene matches: 3. The CDR3 sequence: CASSYPDRGTDTQYF. CDR3 in DNA: TGTGCCAGCAGTTATCCGGACAGGGGCACAGATACGCAGTATTTT.

In this sample, this clonotype turned up many times. The junction departs from germline at one end; a sequencing error may be responsible. CDR3 sequence: CSARGGGLGNIQYF. CDR3 nucleotides: TGCAGTGCAAGAGGGGGGGGTTTAGGTAACATTCAGTACTTC. The rearrangement links TRBV20-1 to TRBJ2-4; possible D gene TRBD2, 7 bases. The length of the CDR3 is 14 residues. Germline values: CDR1 DFQATT, CDR2 SNEGSKA (reference sequence).

A few counts support this clonotype. J is TRBJ2-7 and V is TRBV20-1; D gene uncertain. Trimming stripped 1 base from V and 2 bases from J, with 6 bases between. The CDR3 is 12 amino acids. CDR1 and CDR2 (germline): DFQATT, SNEGSKA (reference sequence). The CDR3 region has the DNA TGCAGTGCTAGAGCCCCTCCCTACGAGCAGTACTTC. This gives the protein CSARAPPYEQYF.

Concerning this clonotype itself: Since a much larger clone is just one base distant, this may be a read error. CDR3 residues: CASSNWGYGYSF. CDR3 DNA sequence: TGTGCCAGCTCTAACTGGGGCTATGGCTACTCCTTC. V is TRBV2 and J is TRBJ1-2, with a possible D match to TRBD1 (5 bases). The CDR3 is 12 amino acids. Germline lookup yields CDR1 SNHLY and CDR2 FYNNEI.

The sample holds many counts of this clonotype. V usage is TRBV29-1 and J usage is TRBJ2-3, with 7 bases matching TRBD2. With 1 base clipped from V and 0 bases from J, the junction kept 1 base outside the gene matches. The CDR3 consists of 14 residues. CDR1 is SQVTM and CDR2 is ANQGSEA in the germline V gene. The CDR3 region is CSVEGGGSTDTQYF. The CDR3 DNA follows: TGCAGCGTTGAAGGGGGGGGTAGCACAGATACGCAGTATTTT.

The chain joins TRBV7-2 to TRBJ2-3; D may be TRBD1 (5 bases). The CDR3 extends over 14 amino acids. CDR1 and CDR2 (germline): SGHTA, FQGNSA. Trimming took 6 bases from V and 2 from J, leaving 12 bases between them. This CDR3 is CASSFRQITDTQYF. CDR3 DNA sequence: TGTGCCAGCAGTTTCCGACAGATCACAGATACGCAGTATTTT.

Written as DNA, the CDR3 is TGCAGTGCTGTCCAGGAGACCCAGTACTTC. Protein: CSAVQETQYF. The rearrangement joins TRBV20-1 to TRBJ2-5; no definite D call. Trimming shortened V by 5 bases and J by 5 bases, and 6 bases separated the two germline ends. Germline V gene sequence: CDR1 DFQATT, CDR2 SNEGSKA (reference sequence). CDR3 size: 10 residues.

The chain carries TRBV12-3 or TRBV12-4 and TRBJ2-5; D not certain. This CDR3 is 13 amino acids long. V dropped 5 bases and J dropped 5 bases, with 12 bases sitting between them. CDR3 DNA: TGTGCCAGCAGTCAGTACCTGTCGGAGACCCAGTACTTC. Protein sequence: CASSQYLSETQYF.

There are many counts of this clonotype. The chain recombines TRBV4-1 with TRBJ1-6, with D perhaps TRBD1 (5 bases). The CDR3 contains 18 residues. The germline CDR1 and CDR2 sequences are MGHRA and YSYEKL. Trimming removed 2 bases from V and 2 bases from J, with 16 bases in between. This CDR3 reads CASSQPGTSQAYNSPLHF. The CDR3 DNA is TGCGCCAGCAGCCAACCCGGGACTTCCCAGGCCTATAATTCACCCCTCCACTTT.

In its sample, this clonotype is medium-sized. The chain combines TRBV7-2 with TRBJ2-7; D is unresolved. The ends were cut back, 4 bases at V and 0 bases at J, with 4 bases in the middle. The CDR3 loop spans 12 amino acids. In germline, CDR1 is SGHTA, CDR2 FQGNSA. CDR3 coding DNA: TGTGCCAGCAGCTCGAGCTCCTACGAGCAGTACTTC. Residues: CASSSSSYEQYF.

This clonotype showed up many times. The chain couples TRBV20-1 to TRBJ2-1; no reliable D call. Trimming removed 6 bases at V and 0 bases at J, with 18 bases between. This CDR3 is built from 16 residues. The germline gives CDR1 DFQATT, CDR2 SNEGSKA (reference sequence). CDR3 nucleotides: TGCAGTGCCACCCTCCATGGGTGGAGCTCCTACAATGAGCAGTTCTTC. Amino acids: CSATLHGWSSYNEQFF.

This clonotype was recorded many times. The chain uses TRBV5-1 and TRBJ1-5, with D hard to call. Germline V lookup: CDR1 SGHRS, CDR2 YFSETQ. The CDR3 spans 13 residues. Trimming removed 7 bases from V and 7 bases from J, with 15 bases in between. The CDR3 loop reads CASSVDGGQPQHF. The CDR3, as DNA: TGCGCCAGCTCGGTGGACGGTGGGCAGCCCCAGCATTTT.

The chain links TRBV13 to TRBJ2-2; D remains unclear. The CDR3 length is 17 residues. CDR1 and CDR2 from the germline V gene are PRHDT and FYEKMQ (reference sequence). V was clipped by 5 bases and J by 0 bases, with 16 bases between them. The CDR3 here is CASSRATENTNTGELFF. The CDR3 coding sequence is TGTGCCAGCAGCCGGGCGACGGAAAATACGAACACCGGGGAGCTGTTTTTT.